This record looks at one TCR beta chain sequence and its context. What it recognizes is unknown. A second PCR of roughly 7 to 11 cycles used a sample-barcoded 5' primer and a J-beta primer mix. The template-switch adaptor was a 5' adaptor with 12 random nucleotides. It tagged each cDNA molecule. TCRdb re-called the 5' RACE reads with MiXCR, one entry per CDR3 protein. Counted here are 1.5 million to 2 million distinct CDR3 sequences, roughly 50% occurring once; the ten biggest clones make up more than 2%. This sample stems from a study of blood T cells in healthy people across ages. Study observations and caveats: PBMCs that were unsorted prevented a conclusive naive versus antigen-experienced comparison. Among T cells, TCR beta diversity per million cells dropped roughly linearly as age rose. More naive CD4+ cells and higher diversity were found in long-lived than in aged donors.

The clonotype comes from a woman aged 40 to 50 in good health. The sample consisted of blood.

CDR3 nucleotides: TGTGCCAGCAGTGAGACCGGGACAGGGACCCTTCCACCCCTCCACTTT. Residues: CASSETGTGTLPPLHF. The chain links TRBV27 to TRBJ1-6, with 9 bases identical to TRBD1. The CDR3 loop spans 16 amino acids. The germline CDR1 and CDR2 sequences are MNHEY and SMNVEV (reference sequence). With 5 bases clipped from V and 11 bases from J, the junction kept 13 bases outside the gene matches.